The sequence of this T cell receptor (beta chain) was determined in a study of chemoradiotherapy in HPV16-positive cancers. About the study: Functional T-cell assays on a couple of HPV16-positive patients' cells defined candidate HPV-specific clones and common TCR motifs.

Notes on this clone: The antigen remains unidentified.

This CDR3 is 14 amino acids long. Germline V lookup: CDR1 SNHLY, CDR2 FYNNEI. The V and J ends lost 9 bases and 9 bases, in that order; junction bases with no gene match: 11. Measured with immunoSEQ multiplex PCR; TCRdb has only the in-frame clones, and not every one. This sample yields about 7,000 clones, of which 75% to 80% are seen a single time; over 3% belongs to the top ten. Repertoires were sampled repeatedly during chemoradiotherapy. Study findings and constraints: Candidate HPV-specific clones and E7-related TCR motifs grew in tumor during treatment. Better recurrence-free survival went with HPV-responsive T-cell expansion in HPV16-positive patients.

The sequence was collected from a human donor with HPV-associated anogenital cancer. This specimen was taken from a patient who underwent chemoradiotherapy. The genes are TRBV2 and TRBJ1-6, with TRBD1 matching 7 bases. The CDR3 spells CARKGTADVSPLHF. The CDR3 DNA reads TGTGCCAGAAAAGGGACAGCGGATGTTTCACCCCTCCACTTT.